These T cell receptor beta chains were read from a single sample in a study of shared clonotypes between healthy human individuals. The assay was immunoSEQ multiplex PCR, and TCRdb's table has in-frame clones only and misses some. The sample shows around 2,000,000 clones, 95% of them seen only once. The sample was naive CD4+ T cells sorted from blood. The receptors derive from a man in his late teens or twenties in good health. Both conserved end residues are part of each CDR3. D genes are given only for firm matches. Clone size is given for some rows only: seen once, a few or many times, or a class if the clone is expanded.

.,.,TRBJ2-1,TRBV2,CASRGGLSSYNEQFF,TGTGCCAGCAGGGGGGGGCTCAGCTCCTACAATGAGCAGTTCTTC
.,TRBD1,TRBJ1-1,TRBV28,CASSLTPGTASGTEAFF,TGTGCCAGCAGTTTAACCCCCGGGACAGCCTCGGGCACTGAAGCTTTCTTT
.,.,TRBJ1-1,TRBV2,CASTGQSNTEAFF,TGTGCCAGCACAGGACAGTCCAACACTGAAGCTTTCTTT
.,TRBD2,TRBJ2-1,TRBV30,CACLSSGAYNEQFF,TGTGCCTGCCTCTCTAGCGGTGCCTACAATGAGCAGTTCTTC
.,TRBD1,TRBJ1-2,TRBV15,CATRLPGTGFGYTF,TGTGCCACCCGCCTTCCCGGGACAGGGTTCGGCTACACCTTC
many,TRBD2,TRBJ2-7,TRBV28,CASSRSPGLAHEQYF,TGTGCCAGCAGTCGCTCCCCGGGACTAGCCCACGAGCAGTACTTC
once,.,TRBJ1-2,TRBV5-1,CASSSQSANYGYTF,TGCGCCAGCAGCTCCCAGAGTGCTAACTATGGCTACACCTTC
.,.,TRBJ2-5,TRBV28,CASGGAGSGETQYF,TGTGCCAGCGGAGGGGCAGGGTCGGGTGAGACCCAGTACTTC
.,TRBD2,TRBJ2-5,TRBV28,CAASGGARETQYF,TGTGCCGCTAGCGGGGGGGCCAGGGAGACCCAGTACTTC
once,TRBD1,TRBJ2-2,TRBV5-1,CASSAQGQGASTGELFF,TGCGCCAGCAGCGCCCAAGGACAGGGGGCCAGCACCGGGGAGCTGTTTTTT
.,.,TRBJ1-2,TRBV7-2,CASSLAWQNNYGYTF,TGTGCCAGCAGCTTAGCATGGCAGAATAACTATGGCTACACCTTC
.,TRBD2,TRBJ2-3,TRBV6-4,CASSAIAGSIDTQYF,TGTGCCAGCAGTGCCATAGCGGGATCAATAGATACGCAGTATTTT
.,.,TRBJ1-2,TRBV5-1,CASSLAAESYGYTF,TGCGCCAGCAGCTTGGCGGCAGAATCCTATGGCTACACCTTC
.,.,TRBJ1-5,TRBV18,CASSPPGDNQPQHF,TGTGCCAGCTCACCGCCGGGGGACAATCAGCCCCAGCATTTT
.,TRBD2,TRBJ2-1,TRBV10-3,CAIRSPGLGSDNEQFF,TGTGCCATCAGAAGTCCGGGACTAGGGTCCGACAATGAGCAGTTCTTC
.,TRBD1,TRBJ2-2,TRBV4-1,CASSRQQGAGELFF,TGCGCCAGCAGCCGCCAACAGGGGGCCGGGGAGCTGTTTTTT
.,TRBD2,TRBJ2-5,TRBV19,CASSIGLAGGLPQYF,TGTGCCAGTAGTATCGGACTAGCGGGAGGGCTCCCCCAGTACTTC
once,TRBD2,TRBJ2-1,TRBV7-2,CASSKTSPTYNEQFF,TGTGCCAGCAGCAAGACTAGCCCGACCTACAATGAGCAGTTCTTC
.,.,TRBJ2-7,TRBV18,CASSPSGTYEQYF,TGTGCCAGCTCACCATCGGGCACGTACGAGCAGTACTTC
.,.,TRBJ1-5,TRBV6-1,CASSEGSVNQPQHF,TGTGCCAGCAGTGAAGGGAGCGTTAATCAGCCCCAGCATTTT
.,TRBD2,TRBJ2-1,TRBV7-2,CASSLRSGLLAGGHEQFF,TGTGCCAGCAGCTTACGATCTGGCCTACTAGCGGGAGGCCATGAGCAGTTCTTC
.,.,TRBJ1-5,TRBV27,CASSSTGFNQPQHF,TGTGCCAGCAGTTCGACGGGTTTCAATCAGCCCCAGCATTTT
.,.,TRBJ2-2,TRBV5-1,CASSVQGSDTGELFF,TGCGCCAGCAGCGTACAGGGTTCGGACACCGGGGAGCTGTTTTTT
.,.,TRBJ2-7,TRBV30,CAWATGNTYEQYF,TGTGCCTGGGCGACAGGTAATACCTACGAGCAGTACTTC
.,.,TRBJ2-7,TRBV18,CASSPLGGYEQYF,TGTGCCAGCTCCCCTCTGGGTGGTTACGAGCAGTACTTC
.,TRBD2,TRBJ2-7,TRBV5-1,CASRGPSGAYEQYF,TGCGCCAGCAGAGGTCCTAGCGGGGCCTACGAGCAGTACTTC
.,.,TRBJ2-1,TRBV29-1,CSVESLLSYNEQFF,TGCAGCGTTGAAAGTCTCCTCTCCTACAATGAGCAGTTCTTC
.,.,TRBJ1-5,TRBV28,CASRNSNQPQHF,TGTGCCAGCAGGAATAGCAATCAGCCCCAGCATTTT
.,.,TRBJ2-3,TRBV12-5,CASAQQGLSYTQYF,TGTGCTAGTGCCCAACAGGGCCTAAGTTATACGCAGTATTTT
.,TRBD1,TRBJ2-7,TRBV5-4,CASSSDRAGPYEQYF,TGTGCCAGCAGCTCGGACAGGGCCGGTCCCTACGAGCAGTACTTC
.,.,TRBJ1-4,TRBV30,CAWSVRSTNEKLFF,TGTGCCTGGAGTGTACGTAGCACTAATGAAAAACTGTTTTTT
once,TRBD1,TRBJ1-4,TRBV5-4,CASSQPGQGSEKLFF,TGTGCCAGCAGCCAACCGGGACAGGGGTCTGAAAAACTGTTTTTT
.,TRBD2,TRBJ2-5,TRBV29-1,CSVQRGLAAETQYF,TGCAGCGTACAAAGAGGACTAGCCGCGGAGACCCAGTACTTC
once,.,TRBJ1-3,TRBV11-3,CASSFSGSSGNTIYF,TGTGCCAGCAGCTTCTCCGGGAGCTCTGGAAACACCATATATTTT
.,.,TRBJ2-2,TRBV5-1,CASSLAVSANTGELFF,TGCGCCAGCAGCTTGGCCGTCAGCGCGAACACCGGGGAGCTGTTTTTT
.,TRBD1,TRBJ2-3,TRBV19,CASTGQGANTDTQYF,TGTGCCAGTACCGGACAGGGGGCAAACACAGATACGCAGTATTTT
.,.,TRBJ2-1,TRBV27,CASSRSGWSEQFF,TGTGCCAGCAGCCGATCAGGGTGGAGTGAGCAGTTCTTC
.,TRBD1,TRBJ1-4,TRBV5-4,CASSLGQGANEKLFF,TGTGCCAGCAGCTTGGGACAGGGGGCTAATGAAAAACTGTTTTTT
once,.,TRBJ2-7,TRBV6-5,CASSYSLLYEQYF,TGTGCCAGCAGTTACTCTTTACTGTACGAGCAGTACTTC
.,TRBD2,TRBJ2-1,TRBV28,CASSGTSGGPSEQFF,TGTGCCAGCAGCGGGACTAGCGGGGGCCCCTCTGAGCAGTTCTTC
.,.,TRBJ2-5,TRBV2,CASSDIGRGTQYF,TGTGCCAGCAGTGATATCGGGCGTGGGACCCAGTACTTC
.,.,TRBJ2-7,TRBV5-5,CASSRSPQGSSYEQYF,TGTGCCAGCAGCCGCTCCCCACAGGGAAGCTCCTACGAGCAGTACTTC
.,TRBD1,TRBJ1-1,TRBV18,CASSPQGARTEAFF,TGTGCCAGCTCTCCACAGGGGGCGCGAACTGAAGCTTTCTTT
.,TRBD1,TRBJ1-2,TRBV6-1,CASRKRGQTNYGYTF,TGTGCCAGCAGAAAAAGGGGACAGACCAACTATGGCTACACCTTC
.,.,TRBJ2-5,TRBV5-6,CASSFQQGGETQYF,TGTGCCAGCAGCTTCCAACAGGGCGGGGAGACCCAGTACTTC
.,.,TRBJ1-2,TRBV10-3,CAISPGASYGYTF,TGTGCCATCAGCCCGGGCGCTAGCTATGGCTACACCTTC
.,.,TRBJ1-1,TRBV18,CASSPLTSLNTEAFF,TGTGCCAGCTCACCCCTCACCTCTCTGAACACTGAAGCTTTCTTT
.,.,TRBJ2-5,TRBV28,CASSPGTLQETQYF,TGTGCCAGCAGCCCCGGGACTTTACAAGAGACCCAGTACTTC
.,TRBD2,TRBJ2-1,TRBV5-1,CASRLSGYLYNEQFF,TGCGCCAGCAGACTTAGCGGGTACCTCTACAATGAGCAGTTCTTC
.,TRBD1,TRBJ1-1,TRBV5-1,CASGKTTGGDTEAFF,TGCGCCAGCGGCAAGACGACAGGGGGGGACACTGAAGCTTTCTTT
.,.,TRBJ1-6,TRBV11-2,CASSLGSDSPLHF,TGTGCCAGCAGCTTAGGGAGCGATTCACCCCTCCACTTT
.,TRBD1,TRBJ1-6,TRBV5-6,CASSVQGWRNSPLHF,TGTGCCAGCAGCGTACAGGGGTGGCGGAATTCACCCCTCCACTTT
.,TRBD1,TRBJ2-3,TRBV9,CASSPGQGSPDTQYF,TGTGCCAGCAGCCCTGGACAGGGGTCACCAGATACGCAGTATTTT
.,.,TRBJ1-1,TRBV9,CASSVDVGLNTEAFF,TGTGCCAGCAGCGTAGATGTAGGGTTGAACACTGAAGCTTTCTTT
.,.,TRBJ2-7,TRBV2,CASSGNGASSYEQYF,TGTGCCAGCAGTGGAAACGGGGCGAGCTCCTACGAGCAGTACTTC
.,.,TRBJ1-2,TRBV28,CASSSPGYGYTF,TGTGCCAGCAGTTCACCAGGGTATGGCTACACCTTC